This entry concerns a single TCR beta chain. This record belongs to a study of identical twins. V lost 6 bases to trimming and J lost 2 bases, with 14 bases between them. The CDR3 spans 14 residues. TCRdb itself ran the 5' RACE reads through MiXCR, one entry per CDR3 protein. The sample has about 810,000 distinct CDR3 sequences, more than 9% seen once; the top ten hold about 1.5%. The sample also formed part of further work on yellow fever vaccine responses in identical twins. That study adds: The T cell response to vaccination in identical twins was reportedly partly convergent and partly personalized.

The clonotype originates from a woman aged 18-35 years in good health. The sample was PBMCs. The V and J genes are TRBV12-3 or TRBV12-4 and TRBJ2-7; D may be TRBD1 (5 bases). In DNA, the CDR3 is TGTGCCAGCAGGGGTACAGGAAGGCCCTACGAGCAGTACTTC. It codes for CASRGTGRPYEQYF.